The 29 T cell receptor beta chains below were found in one sample sequenced in a study of PD-1 blockade in classical Hodgkin lymphoma. Clones were read by immunoSEQ multiplex PCR, and TCRdb kept only the in-frame ones, dropping some. The sample lists roughly 35,000 clones, around nine tenths seen once, with about 7.8% in the top ten. With no exception, relapse followed autologous stem cell transplantation in all patients, and brentuximab vedotin exposure varied. The sample consisted of peripheral blood mononuclear cells (PBMCs), taken before the second cycle of nivolumab. The origin of the receptors is a human donor with classical Hodgkin lymphoma.

The V call is TRBV5-1, the J call TRBJ2-5; the D gene is possibly TRBD1 (5 bases). This CDR3 comprises 17 residues. V was cut by 7 bases and J by 2 bases, with 24 bases left in between. CDR1 and CDR2 from the germline V gene are SGHRS and YFSETQ. CDR3 bases: TGCGCCAGCCGCCTTAGGAGTTCTGGGGCTGGTCAAGAGACCCAGTACTTC. Encoded protein: CASRLRSSGAGQETQYF.

The V call is TRBV5-1, the J call TRBJ2-3, with D maybe TRBD1 (6 bases). The CDR3 has 13 residues. Between the trimmed V and J ends, which lost 9 bases and 2 bases, there was a span of 13 bases. CDR1 is SGHRS, CDR2 YFSETQ, per germline. The CDR3 region is CATRKGVTDTQYF. The CDR3 region has the DNA TGCGCCACCAGAAAGGGGGTCACAGATACGCAGTATTTT.

This CDR3 reads CAISESGTGLRDYGYTF. The DNA for the CDR3 is TGTGCCATCAGTGAGTCGGGGACAGGGCTTCGGGACTATGGCTACACCTTC. The gene calls are TRBV10-3 and TRBJ1-2; TRBD1 matches 9 bases. The V and J ends lost 0 bases and 3 bases, in that order; junction bases with no gene match: 8. Germline V CDR1 and CDR2: ENHRY, SYGVKD. CDR3 length: 17 residues.

The J gene is TRBJ2-6, the V gene TRBV5-6; no definite D call. Trimming removed 0 bases from V and 4 bases from J, with 8 bases in between. CDR1 and CDR2 from the germline V gene are SGHDT and YYEEEE. The CDR3 runs to 15 residues. The CDR3: CASSLGGAGANVLTF. DNA of the CDR3: TGTGCCAGCAGCTTGGGCGGCGCGGGGGCCAACGTCCTGACTTTC.

The CDR3 DNA sequence: TGTGCCAGCAGCTCGATAGACAGGGGGCAAGGCTACACCTTC. Translation gives CASSSIDRGQGYTF. This rearrangement joins TRBV7-3 to TRBJ1-2; 10 bases align to TRBD1. The CDR3 runs 14 residues. The J segment lost 8 bases and the V segment lost 4 bases, leaving 7 bases of the junction unmatched. Germline-derived CDR1 and CDR2 are SGHTA and FQGTGA.

The chain uses TRBV9 and TRBJ2-1, with 8 bases fitting TRBD2. Germline CDR1 and CDR2: SGDLS and YYNGEE. This CDR3 contains 16 residues. V shed 0 bases and J 2 bases; nucleotides not matched to a gene: 4. The chain's CDR3 is CASSVVVAGPYNEQFF. The CDR3 DNA reads TGTGCCAGCAGCGTAGTGGTAGCGGGACCCTACAATGAGCAGTTCTTC.

The CDR3 coding sequence is TGTGCAAGTCGCCCATTTTTAGGTGAAAAACTGTTTTTT. Its protein product is CASRPFLGEKLFF. The chain carries TRBV12-2 and TRBJ1-4. TRBV12-2 is designated a pseudogene. CDR3 length: 13 residues.

The J gene is TRBJ1-1, the V gene TRBV19, with D unresolved. V was shortened by 5 bases and J by 2 bases, with 12 bases between the two germline ends. This CDR3 is 14 amino acids long. CDR1 LNHDA and CDR2 SQIVND come from the germline V gene (reference sequence). This CDR3 is CASSVTESNTEAFF. The CDR3 nucleotides are TGTGCCAGTAGTGTAACAGAGTCCAACACTGAAGCTTTCTTT.

The CDR3 here is CASSRSVQDEQFF. DNA of the CDR3: TGTGCCAGCAGCCGCTCAGTTCAGGACGAGCAGTTCTTC. The chain combines TRBV4-2 with TRBJ2-1; no reliable D call. Germline lookup yields CDR1 LGHNA and CDR2 YNFKEQ. This CDR3 is 13 amino acids long. V was cut by 4 bases and J by 10 bases, with 14 bases left in between.

This clone occurred once. V and J are TRBV15 and TRBJ2-7; maybe TRBD2 (5 bases). Germline-derived CDR1 and CDR2 are LNHNV and YYDKDF (reference sequence). The CDR3 totals 18 residues. The germline V and J ends were trimmed by 1 base and 0 bases, with 19 bases remaining between them. The chain's CDR3 is CATSRVRVNGSLSYEQYF. The CDR3, as DNA: TGTGCCACCAGCAGAGTGAGGGTAAACGGGTCCCTCTCCTACGAGCAGTACTTC.

The gene calls are TRBV5-6 and TRBJ2-7; D might be TRBD1 (6 bases). CDR3 length equals 15 residues. V was trimmed by 4 bases and J by 3 bases, leaving 17 bases between them. The V gene's germline CDR1 is SGHDT and CDR2 YYEEEE. The CDR3 region is CASSPELARGYEQYF. CDR3 nucleotides: TGTGCCAGCAGCCCAGAGCTCGCCAGGGGCTACGAGCAGTACTTC. The variable domain in full, with the rest retrieved from reference TRBV5-6 and TRBJ2-7, is DAGVTQSPTHLIKTRGQQVTLRCSPKSGHDTVSWYQQALGQGPQFIFQYYEEEERQRGNFPDRFSGHQFPNYSSELNVNALLLGDSALYLCASSPELARGYEQYFGPGTRLTVT.

V is TRBV4-2 and J is TRBJ2-7, with TRBD1 identical over 7 bases. Germline trimming cut 0 bases from V and 0 bases from J; bases unmatched to any gene: 5. Germline loops: CDR1 LGHNA, CDR2 YNFKEQ. This CDR3 spans 16 amino acids. CDR3 region: CASSQEPGQFSYEQYF. For the CDR3, the DNA is TGTGCCAGCAGCCAAGAGCCGGGACAGTTCTCCTACGAGCAGTACTTC.

CDR3 residues: CASSLISYEQYF. The DNA of the CDR3 is TGTGCCAGCAGCTTGATTTCCTACGAGCAGTACTTC. V gene TRBV7-2 combines with J gene TRBJ2-7, with unresolved D. The germline V gene has CDR1 SGHTA and CDR2 FQGNSA. V was cut by 3 bases and J by 1 base, with 4 bases left in between. The length of the CDR3 is 12 residues.

This clone was detected only a few times. This chain connects TRBV19 to TRBJ1-5; the match to TRBD1 covers 8 bases. V dropped 3 bases and J dropped 0; count of bases not matched to a gene: 7. The CDR3 contains 17 residues. The germline CDR1 and CDR2 sequences are LNHDA and SQIVND (reference sequence). The CDR3 DNA reads as TGTGCCAGTAGTATCCTGCAGGGGGCGAATAGCAATCAGCCCCAGCATTTT. Amino acid sequence: CASSILQGANSNQPQHF. Supplemented by reference TRBV19 and TRBJ1-5, the full variable domain reads DGGITQSPKYLFRKEGQNVTLSCEQNLNHDAMYWYRQDPGQGLRLIYYSQIVNDFQKGDIAEGYSVSREKKESFPLTVTSAQKNPTAFYLCASSILQGANSNQPQHFGDGTRLSIL.

The chain is built from TRBV21-1 and TRBJ2-2; the D call in the table, TRBD1, was not verified against the DNA. TRBV21-1 is assigned pseudogene status. The CDR3 extends over 15 amino acids. The CDR3 DNA sequence: TGTGCCAGCAGCGGCCGACAGGACTCCACCGGGGAGCTGTTTTTT. Translating it yields CASSGRQDSTGELFF.

The rearrangement links TRBV25-1 to TRBJ2-5; D remains ambiguous. Trimming took off 5 bases at V and 5 bases at J, with 3 bases between the two ends. CDR3 length: 10 amino acids. The germline CDR1 and CDR2 sequences are MGHDK and SYGVNS. CDR3 amino acids: CASSRETQYF. DNA for the CDR3: TGTGCCAGCAGTAGGGAGACCCAGTACTTC.

This chain uses TRBV11-3 with TRBJ2-7, with 8 bases matching TRBD1. With 1 base clipped from V and 4 bases from J, the junction kept 6 bases outside the gene matches. CDR1 and CDR2 from the germline V gene are SGHNT and YENEEA. The CDR3 is 15 amino acids. The CDR3 reads CASSLAGTGLYEQYF. The CDR3 DNA is TGTGCCAGCAGCTTAGCCGGGACAGGACTATACGAGCAGTACTTC.

The gene calls are TRBV10-1 and TRBJ1-2; unclear D gene. Trimming took 5 bases from V and 5 from J, leaving 9 bases between them. This CDR3 region has 12 residues. Germline V CDR1 and CDR2: WNHNN, SYGVQD (reference sequence). The CDR3 here is CASSNTRYGYTF. CDR3 DNA sequence: TGCGCCAGCAGTAATACACGATATGGCTACACCTTC.

V and J are TRBV12-5 and TRBJ2-3; 8 bases match TRBD2. J lost 8 bases, V lost 6 bases, and 7 bases had no gene match. Germline V lookup: CDR1 LGHNT, CDR2 FRNRAP. This CDR3 has 13 amino acids. This CDR3 reads CASGNSAGGTQYF. CDR3 DNA: TGTGCTAGTGGCAACTCCGCGGGGGGTACGCAGTATTTT.

The chain links TRBV7-3 to TRBJ2-3; 12 nucleotides align to TRBD1. V gave up 5 bases and J gave up 0 bases; unmatched junction bases: 15. The CDR3 consists of 20 residues. Germline CDR1 is SGHTA and CDR2 is FQGTGA. The CDR3 protein is CASSLRGTGGLNPSTDTQYF. The CDR3 coding sequence is TGTGCCAGCAGCCTAAGGGGGACAGGGGGCCTCAATCCTAGCACAGATACGCAGTATTTT.

This clone was picked up one time. The chain carries TRBV11-3 and TRBJ2-5; 8 nucleotides match TRBD1. The junction had 15 bases not matched to a gene; V was cut back by 6 bases and J by 0 bases. From germline, CDR1 is SGHNT and CDR2 YENEEA. CDR3 size: 18 residues. The CDR3 reads CASSSTFDRGTNQETQYF. The CDR3 coding sequence is TGTGCCAGCAGTTCTACTTTTGACAGGGGAACTAACCAAGAGACCCAGTACTTC.

The rearrangement uses TRBV10-2 and TRBJ2-7; 9 bases align to TRBD1. CDR1 is WSHSY, CDR2 SAAADI, per germline. With V trimmed by 3 bases and J by 6 bases, 6 bases remained unmatched. This CDR3 has 14 residues. The chain's CDR3 is CASSDRTGVTEQYF. CDR3 DNA: TGCGCCAGCAGTGACCGGACAGGGGTCACCGAGCAGTACTTC.

The CDR3 reads CASSVGGVTGELFF. The CDR3 DNA sequence: TGTGCCAGCAGCGTAGGAGGAGTCACCGGGGAGCTGTTTTTT. This chain uses TRBV9 with TRBJ2-2; D is uncertain. V was trimmed by 0 bases and J by 4 bases, leaving 7 bases between them. Germline CDR1 reads SGDLS; CDR2 reads YYNGEE. CDR3 length equals 14 residues.

J is TRBJ2-7 and V is TRBV6-5; 7 bases match TRBD1. Unmatched junction bases numbered 7, after V lost 6 bases and J lost 5 bases. CDR1 is MNHEY and CDR2 is SVGAGI in the germline V gene. The CDR3 extends over 13 amino acids. In nucleotides, the CDR3 is TGTGCCAGCAGCTCCGGACAGGTCCACGAGCAGTACTTC. The encoded protein is CASSSGQVHEQYF.

V usage is TRBV11-1 and J usage is TRBJ1-2, with D unclear. From germline, CDR1 is SGHAT and CDR2 FQDESV (reference sequence). The CDR3 has 13 residues. The V end lost 3 bases, the J end lost 2 bases, and 7 bases lay between the germline ends. The CDR3 bases are TGTGCCAGCAGCTTGCGGAGGAACTATGGCTACACCTTC. Its protein product is CASSLRRNYGYTF.

V and J are TRBV5-4 and TRBJ2-5; 10 positions agree with TRBD2. Germline CDR1 is SGHNT and CDR2 is YYREEE (reference sequence). The V segment lost 0 bases and the J segment 6 bases; nucleotides outside the gene matches: 2. The CDR3 has 14 residues. CDR3 residues: CASSLVAGGQTQYF. CDR3 bases: TGTGCCAGCAGCTTGGTAGCGGGGGGACAGACCCAGTACTTC.

This rearrangement joins TRBV19 to TRBJ1-1; possible D gene TRBD1, 6 bases. This CDR3 is 16 amino acids long. Trimming left V 1 base short and J 0 bases short, with 12 bases between. In germline, CDR1 is LNHDA, CDR2 SQIVND (reference sequence). The CDR3 protein is CASSIAPDSLNTEAFF. CDR3 in DNA: TGTGCCAGTAGTATAGCCCCGGACAGTTTGAACACTGAAGCTTTCTTT.

The chain has TRBV11-2 and TRBJ2-5; 7 positions agree with TRBD1. This CDR3 is 16 amino acids long. Germline CDR1 SGHAT, CDR2 FQNNGV. With 3 bases clipped from V and 6 bases from J, the junction kept 13 bases outside the gene matches. The CDR3 reads CASSLVGGGMTKTQYF. Written as DNA, the CDR3 is TGTGCCAGCAGCTTGGTAGGGGGCGGAATGACGAAGACCCAGTACTTC.

The chain joins TRBV7-6 to TRBJ2-1, with 7 bases identical to TRBD2. After removal of 0 bases from V and 1 base from J, the junction contained 6 bases not matched to a gene. CDR1 is SGHVS, CDR2 FNYEAQ, per germline. The CDR3 has 17 residues. CDR3 nucleotide sequence: TGTGCCAGCAGCTTAGCGTGGGGGGGTACTTCCTACAATGAGCAGTTCTTC. Translation: CASSLAWGGTSYNEQFF.